This T cell receptor (beta chain) came from a study of cytomegalovirus exposure and HLA in healthy donors. With 60 Vbeta and 13 Jbeta primers, the PCR was carried out. Method: immunoSEQ multiplex PCR; TCRdb's copy keeps in-frame clones and lacks some. The sample table sets out under 200,000 clones. Study-wide findings and caveats: The classifier was said to identify cytomegalovirus status with high specificity and sensitivity. CMV antigen specificity of three CMV-associated chains was confirmed in vitro.

Concerning this clone itself: As yet, its antigen is unknown.

V was pared by 4 bases and J by 4 bases, with 11 bases of the junction left unmatched. Germline V gene sequence: CDR1 SGDLS, CDR2 YYNGEE. The CDR3 is 17 residues long. The source of this sequence is a man aged 25 to 40 in good health and CMV-seronegative. Material for sequencing was PBMCs. V is TRBV9 and J is TRBJ2-1, with 10 positions matching TRBD2. DNA of the CDR3: TGTGCCAGCAGCCCCACCCTTCTAGCGGGGGTATACAATGAGCAGTTCTTC. It is translated as CASSPTLLAGVYNEQFF.